This record looks at one TCR beta chain sequence and its context. This specimen belongs to a study of T cell changes during pregnancy in multiple sclerosis. TCRdb keeps only in-frame clones here, not all; method: immunoSEQ multiplex PCR. This table has roughly 72,000 clones, around 90% appearing once. Source: peripheral blood, taken in the first trimester of pregnancy. The TCR sequence derives from a female donor in good health, enrolled as a control in a pregnancy study.

CDR3 amino acids: CASSLAPRSTEAFF. In DNA form, the CDR3 reads TGTGCCAGCAGCTTAGCGCCCCGTAGCACTGAAGCTTTCTTT. The chain has TRBV7-9 and TRBJ1-1; D gene uncertain. V gave up 0 bases and J gave up 4 bases, with 9 bases separating them. The germline CDR1 and CDR2 sequences are SEHNR and FQNEAQ (reference sequence). This CDR3 region has 14 residues.